The source of this TCR beta chain is a study of CD8+CD57+ T cells in acquired aplastic anemia (dated by TCRdb to the late 2010s). About the study as a whole: A mean of approximately 3 ug of DNA, ranging from roughly 0.19 to 27.4 ug, was extracted from sorted CD4+ and CD8+ cells. An average of about 10 million reads for CD4+ cells and under 13 million reads for CD8+ cells was obtained from healthy donor samples. The paper as a whole reports these results and caveats: CD8+ Simpson's diversity did not differ significantly between patients and healthy controls (P=0.060). Twenty-nine CD8+ CDR3 sequences were found in both patients and controls but appeared to be highly expressed in patients and within the immunodominant clones of the patients.

Profiling of TCR beta VDJ combinations and CDR3 sequences used genomic DNA as the template. An Illumina HiSeq 2000 was used for TCR repertoire sequencing. On the authors' methods: TRBV/TRBJ rearrangement plots, CDR3 size and DJ length profiles, and Simpson's diversity index were used to evaluate the repertoires. Whichever DNA sequence was most abundant in the deep sequencing data was defined as the immunodominant clone. CDR3 amino acid sequences were screened for sharing across subjects and were compared with published repertoires and the VDJdb database. TCRdb redid the processing of the public reads, applying fastp at Q25 and MiXCR, and retained in-frame beta chains. Rows are combined by CDR3 protein, so each entry shows the most common genes and DNA. These V and J calls originate from TCRdb's pipeline instead of the authors' own analysis. The sample has about 180,000 distinct CDR3 sequences on record, around 45% of them singletons. Around 2.7% of the sample is in the top ten clones.

Details on this clonotype: Its antigen is still unknown. No much larger clonotype is one base removed from it; base qualities were not supplied.

TCR repertoires of sorted CD4+ and CD8+ blood T cells from severe aplastic anemia patients and healthy subjects were deep-sequenced in the study. Ficoll-Paque density gradient centrifugation was used to isolate peripheral blood mononuclear cells. Before DNA extraction, CD4+ and CD8+ T cells were sorted with FACS or magnetic beads. The germline V gene (reference sequence) sets CDR1 to MNHEY and CDR2 to SMNVEV. The trim is 3 bases for V and 0 bases for J, with a gap of 11 bases between the germline ends. The CDR3 runs 15 amino acids, cysteine and phenylalanine included. CDR3 DNA only is kept here, 45 bases in frame from base 1.

The chain was built from TRBV27 and TRBJ1-1; the D gene is perhaps TRBD1, on 6 matching bases. Source material: sorted CD4+, CD8+, or CD8+CD57+ T cells (not recorded which) from PBMCs. This TCR came from a human donor in good health. This receptor carries the CDR3 CASSFQDSLNTEAFF. In nucleotide form, the sequence is TGTGCCAGCAGTTTTCAGGACAGCTTGAACACTGAAGCTTTCTTT.